The 20 T cell receptor beta chains listed next were all sequenced from one sample in a study of molecular identifiers for immune sequencing clone quantification. TCRdb re-called the PCR reads with MiXCR, one entry per CDR3 protein. The table records some 590,000 distinct CDR3 sequences, roughly 25% of them present only once. The sample consisted of naive CD8+ T cells from blood, with Jurkat cell RNA spiked in. Subset here: FACS-sorted CD8+CD4-CCR7+CD45RA+ naive T cells. The receptors come from a human donor in good health. Some libraries in this study had Jurkat cell RNA spiked in.

V and J are TRBV27 and TRBJ2-7; possibly TRBD1 for D (6 bases). Trimming took off 7 bases at V and 5 bases at J, with 18 bases between the two ends. This CDR3 has 14 residues. Germline CDR1 and CDR2: MNHEY and SMNVEV (reference sequence). The CDR3 loop is CASTSGVIGDEQYF. The CDR3 DNA sequence: TGTGCCAGCACCTCAGGGGTGATCGGGGACGAGCAGTACTTC.

On this clonotype: The junction and the germline gene differ at one end; a read error may be behind it. The V and J genes are TRBV19 and TRBJ2-5, with 7 bases identical to TRBD1. Germline CDR1 reads LNHDA; CDR2 reads SQIVND (reference sequence). This CDR3 contains 14 residues. In DNA, the CDR3 is TGTGCCTGTAGGCCGGACAGGTACCAGGAGACCCAGTACTTC. Its translation: CACRPDRYQETQYF. Complete variable domain (other parts from reference TRBV19 and TRBJ2-5): DGGITQSPKYLFRKEGQNVTLSCEQNLNHDAMYWYRQDPGQGLRLIYYSQIVNDFQKGDIAEGYSVSREKKESFPLTVTSAQKNPTAFYLCACRPDRYQETQYFGPGTRLLVL.

In this sample, this clonotype turned up many times. The rearrangement joins TRBV6-1 to TRBJ2-7; 8 nucleotides line up with TRBD1. The CDR3 consists of 13 residues. Trimming at V came to 7 bases and at J to 3 bases, leaving 5 bases not matched to a gene. Germline CDR1 reads MNHNS; CDR2 reads SASEGT. The CDR3 DNA sequence: TGTGCCAGCACCCAGACAGGGGTCTACGAGCAGTACTTC. Protein sequence: CASTQTGVYEQYF.

Turning to this clonotype: A read error may be the cause here, since a much bigger clone is one base away. This chain joins TRBV7-2 and TRBJ2-1, with D perhaps TRBD1 (6 bases). In germline, CDR1 is SGHTA, CDR2 FQGNSA. CDR3 length: 15 residues. The CDR3 region is CASKTDSYMYNERFF. The CDR3 bases are TGTGCCAGCAAGACGGACAGTTACATGTACAATGAGCGGTTCTTC.

This clonotype was counted at least ten times. The chain recombines TRBV6-6 with TRBJ2-3; 8 bases map to TRBD1. The CDR3 totals 16 residues. Germline-derived CDR1 and CDR2 are MNHNY and SVGAGI (reference sequence). V was clipped by 2 bases and J by 0 bases; unmatched bases: 4. In nucleotides, the CDR3 is TGTGCCAGCAGTTACCATCGGGACAGGAGCACAGATACGCAGTATTTT. This gives the protein CASSYHRDRSTDTQYF.

About this clonotype itself: A much more abundant neighbour one base away suggests this may be a read error. This rearrangement joins TRBV29-1 to TRBJ2-2; TRBD1 aligns across 12 bases. CDR1 is SQVTM and CDR2 is ANQGSEA in the germline V gene. The CDR3 is made up of 12 amino acids. The chain's CDR3 is CGGTGGPGELFF. CDR3 nucleotides: TGCGGCGGGACAGGGGGCCCCGGGGAGCTGTTTTTT.

This clonotype has a count of ten or more. The V gene is TRBV27, the J gene TRBJ1-5; unclear D gene. Trimming took off 1 base at V and 4 bases at J, with 11 bases between the two ends. Germline V gives CDR1 MNHEY, CDR2 SMNVEV (reference sequence). CDR3 length: 15 amino acids. The CDR3, as DNA: TGTGCCAGCAGTTTATTGTCGGCGGGTAATCAGCCCCAGCATTTT. Its protein product is CASSLLSAGNQPQHF.

This chain joins TRBV27 and TRBJ2-3; D is ambiguous. The germline V and J ends were trimmed by 3 bases and 0 bases, with 22 bases remaining between them. Germline CDR1 is MNHEY and CDR2 is SMNVEV (reference sequence). The CDR3 runs to 19 residues. CDR3 bases: TGTGCCAGCAGTTTTTTTTGGCGTAGGGCTCTATCTAGCACAGATACGCAGTATTTT. It specifies CASSFFWRRALSSTDTQYF.

The table lists this clonotype with many counts. At one end the junction does not follow the germline gene, possibly because of a read error. The chain uses TRBV2 and TRBJ1-2; D is undetermined. Per germline, CDR1 SNHLY and CDR2 FYNNEI. The CDR3 spans 13 residues. For the CDR3, the DNA is TGTGCCAGTAGTGCCGGAGGGCGAAATGGCTACACCTTC. Amino acids: CASSAGGRNGYTF.

The rearrangement links TRBV24-1 to TRBJ2-3; a weak D match, TRBD1 (6 bases). There are 16 residues in the CDR3. Germline V gene lookup returns CDR1 KGHDR and CDR2 SFDVKD. V gave up 4 bases and J gave up 2 bases, with 15 bases separating them. The CDR3 region is CATSEGTIGSTDTQYF. The CDR3 region has the DNA TGTGCCACCAGTGAGGGGACAATCGGATCCACAGATACGCAGTATTTT.

This clonotype came up many times. The rearrangement links TRBV7-2 to TRBJ2-5, with TRBD2 as a possible D gene (5 bases). The V gene's germline CDR1 is SGHTA and CDR2 FQGNSA. V was cut by 1 base and J by 5 bases, with 17 bases left in between. The CDR3 sequence is 16 residues long. CDR3 loop: CASSLEASRGFETQYF. CDR3 DNA: TGTGCCAGCAGCTTAGAGGCTAGCCGGGGTTTCGAGACCCAGTACTTC.

This clonotype was detected many times. The genes are TRBV13 and TRBJ2-6; possibly TRBD1 for D (6 bases). The CDR3 is 16 residues long. Germline CDR1 reads PRHDT; CDR2 reads FYEKMQ (reference sequence). V was trimmed by 5 bases and J by 0 bases, leaving 11 bases between them. CDR3 loop: CASSTRQVSGANVLTF. Written as DNA, the CDR3 is TGTGCCAGCAGCACCCGACAGGTCTCTGGGGCCAACGTCCTGACTTTC.

As regards this clonotype: A read error may account for a junction end that differs from germline. CDR3 coding DNA: TGTGCCAGCAGTGAAATTGGGGTACCCTCTGGAAACGCCATATATTTT. As protein: CASSEIGVPSGNAIYF. V usage is TRBV6-1 and J usage is TRBJ1-3, with D hard to call. From germline, CDR1 is MNHNS and CDR2 SASEGT. This CDR3 comprises 16 residues.

The chain couples TRBV20-1 to TRBJ2-7; either TRBD1 or TRBD2 may supply D (5 bases each). This CDR3 contains 14 residues. Germline loops: CDR1 DFQATT, CDR2 SNEGSKA (reference sequence). As DNA, the CDR3 is TGCAGAGCGCCCGTAGCTGGGACCCACTACGAGCAGTACTTC. Residues: CRAPVAGTHYEQYF.

The CDR3 coding sequence is TGCGCCAGCAGCCAAGGTGGTCAGAACTACGAGCAGTACTTC. It yields the protein CASSQGGQNYEQYF. The chain joins TRBV4-1 to TRBJ2-7; D is unresolved. Germline V CDR1 and CDR2: MGHRA, YSYEKL. V dropped 1 base and J dropped 3 bases, with 10 bases sitting between them. The CDR3 is 14 amino acids.

Many counts were recorded for this clonotype. The V and J genes are TRBV4-2 and TRBJ2-7, with TRBD1 matching 8 bases. The germline V gene has CDR1 LGHNA and CDR2 YNFKEQ. This CDR3 has 18 residues. J lost 3 bases, V lost 1 base, and 14 bases had no gene match. The CDR3 DNA reads TGTGCCAGCAGCCAAGGAGGGGCAGGACAGGGAGTCCGCTACGAGCAGTACTTC. Protein sequence: CASSQGGAGQGVRYEQYF.

The V and J genes are TRBV6-2 or TRBV6-3 and TRBJ2-1; maybe TRBD1 (5 bases). V dropped 7 bases and J dropped 7 bases, with 14 bases sitting between them. This CDR3 is built from 13 residues. From germline, CDR1 is MNHEY and CDR2 SVGEGT. CDR3 coding DNA: TGTGCCAGCACCATCTGGACAACGAATGAGCAGTTCTTC. It codes for CASTIWTTNEQFF.

With regard to this clonotype: This may come from a read error, since a much larger clone is one base off. The rearrangement uses TRBV29-1 and TRBJ1-2; D gene unclear. This CDR3 has 17 amino acids. The germline gives CDR1 SQVTM, CDR2 ANQGSEA. With 5 bases removed from V and 1 base from J, the gap between germline ends came to 23 bases. CDR3 sequence reads: CSVPFPDGLTFNYGYTF. CDR3 nucleotides: TGCAGCGTTCCGTTCCCCGACGGACTCACTTTTAACTATGGCTACACCTTC.

In regard to this clonotype: Given a much more abundant clone one base away, this may be a read error. The J gene is TRBJ2-5, the V gene TRBV7-6, with a weak D call TRBD1 (6 bases). The CDR3 sequence is 15 residues long. Germline CDR1 reads SGHVS; CDR2 reads FNYEAQ. CDR3: CASSPNFWGQVTQYF. In DNA form, the CDR3 reads TGTGCCAGCAGCCCAAATTTCTGGGGGCAAGTGACCCAGTACTTC.

This clonotype was found many times. The chain couples TRBV27 to TRBJ2-7, with 12 nucleotides matching TRBD2. The CDR3 extends over 16 amino acids. Germline V gives CDR1 MNHEY, CDR2 SMNVEV (reference sequence). Trimming at V came to 0 bases and at J to 5 bases, leaving 5 bases not matched to a gene. The CDR3 DNA is TGTGCCAGCAGTTTATCCTCTAGCGGGAGGGCCCACGAGCAGTACTTC. Protein sequence: CASSLSSSGRAHEQYF.